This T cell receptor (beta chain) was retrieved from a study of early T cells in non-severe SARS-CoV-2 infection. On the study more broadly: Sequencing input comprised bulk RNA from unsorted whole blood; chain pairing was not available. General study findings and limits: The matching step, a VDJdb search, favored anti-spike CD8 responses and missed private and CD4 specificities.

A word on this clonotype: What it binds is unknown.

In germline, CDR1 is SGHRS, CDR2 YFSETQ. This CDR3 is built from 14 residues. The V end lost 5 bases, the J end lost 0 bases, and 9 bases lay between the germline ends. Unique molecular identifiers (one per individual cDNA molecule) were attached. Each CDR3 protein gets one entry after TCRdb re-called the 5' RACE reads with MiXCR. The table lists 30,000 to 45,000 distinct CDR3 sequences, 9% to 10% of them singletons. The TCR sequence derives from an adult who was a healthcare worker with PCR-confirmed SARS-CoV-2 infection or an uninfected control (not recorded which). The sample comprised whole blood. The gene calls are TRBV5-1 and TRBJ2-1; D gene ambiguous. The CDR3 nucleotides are TGCGCCAGCAGAGTCCAGAGCTCCTACAATGAGCAGTTCTTC. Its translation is CASRVQSSYNEQFF.